The subject of this entry is one T cell receptor beta chain. This sample was taken from a study of blood T cell repertoires in COVID-19. In the study overall: Researchers got acute and convalescent COVID-19 samples from the United States, Italy and Spain. PBMCs, B-cell-depleted T cells, or T cells were the source of the cDNA or gDNA that made up the material.

Trimming removed 0 bases at V and 6 bases at J, with 7 bases between. The germline V gene has CDR1 SGHRS and CDR2 YFSETQ. The CDR3 totals 14 residues. In the authors' methods: Amplification from reference gene primers served as the basis for estimated nucleated cell counts. The protocol was immunoSEQ multiplex PCR, while the TCRdb copy is restricted to in-frame clones and leaves out a portion. The V and J calls and clone size are taken from that table; D and trimming were inferred from the DNA. This table holds roughly 15,000 clones, 82% found once. The clonotype was recovered from a man aged 80 or over with active COVID-19. This rearrangement joins TRBV5-1 to TRBJ1-6; D unclear. The sequencing input was peripheral blood. The CDR3 reads CASSLGRGNSPLHF. As DNA, the CDR3 is TGCGCCAGCAGCTTGGGTCGGGGTAATTCACCCCTCCACTTT.